What follows are 13 T cell receptor beta chains derived from one specimen sequenced in a study of response to subunit inactivated influenza vaccine. TCRdb reanalysed the RT-PCR reads using MiXCR and keeps one entry per CDR3 protein. The sample shows roughly 700,000 distinct CDR3 sequences, 11% to 15% of them seen only once. Sequencing used PBMCs from blood, obtained around two weeks before vaccination. These receptors came from a man aged 45-65 years who received an inactivated influenza vaccine.

This clonotype has more than one count but fewer than ten. V is TRBV7-9 and J is TRBJ2-7; possibly TRBD1 for D (6 bases). Germline V lookup: CDR1 SEHNR, CDR2 FQNEAQ (reference sequence). V lost 5 bases, J lost 2 bases, and 16 bases lay in between. The CDR3 consists of 15 residues. CDR3 in amino acids: CASSLTGTPTYEQYF. The CDR3 bases are TGTGCCAGCAGCCTGACCGGGACACCTACCTACGAGCAGTACTTC. The full variable domain, in which reference TRBV7-9 and TRBJ2-7 provide the parts outside the CDR3, is DTGVSQNPRHKITKRGQNVTFRCDPISEHNRLYWYRQTLGQGPEFLTYFQNEAQLEKSRLLSDRFSAERPKGSFSTLEIQRTEQGDSAMYLCASSLTGTPTYEQYFGPGTRLTVT.

Only a few counts were recorded for this clonotype. The genes are TRBV28 and TRBJ2-7; 9 bases are shared with TRBD1. Losses at the gene ends were 6 bases for V and 3 bases for J; bases not matched to a gene: 9. The CDR3 runs to 15 residues. The germline CDR1 and CDR2 sequences are MDHEN and SYDVKM. The CDR3 DNA reads as TGTGCCAGCAGCGGCGGGACAGGGTTAAGCTACGAGCAGTACTTC. Residues: CASSGGTGLSYEQYF.

This clonotype appeared a few times. The V gene is TRBV28, the J gene TRBJ1-2; D remains unclear. Germline CDR1 MDHEN, CDR2 SYDVKM. The length of the CDR3 is 13 residues. Between the trimmed V and J ends, which lost 5 bases and 2 bases, there was a span of 9 bases. As DNA, the CDR3 is TGTGCCAGCAGTCCGACACCGAACTATGGCTACACCTTC. Translated: CASSPTPNYGYTF.

The CDR3 here is CSALGLAEQYF. For the CDR3, the DNA is TGCAGTGCCCTGGGCCTCGCCGAGCAGTACTTC. V and J are TRBV20-1 and TRBJ2-7; D call uncertain. In germline, CDR1 is DFQATT, CDR2 SNEGSKA (reference sequence). The CDR3 is 11 residues long. Deletions cut 6 bases from V and 6 bases from J, with 12 bases between.

The gene calls are TRBV11-2 and TRBJ2-3, with TRBD2 matching over 8 bases. The length of the CDR3 is 18 residues. Germline V gene sequence: CDR1 SGHAT, CDR2 FQNNGV. Germline trimming cut 6 bases from V and 2 bases from J; bases unmatched to any gene: 16. This CDR3 reads CASSPLGISGAFTDTQYF. DNA of the CDR3: TGTGCCAGCAGTCCCCTGGGGATTAGCGGGGCGTTCACAGATACGCAGTATTTT.

This clonotype was observed a handful of times. CDR3 sequence: CASSPPLRGGSPPLHF. The CDR3 DNA reads TGTGCCAGCAGTCCCCCCTTGAGGGGAGGCTCGCCACCCCTCCACTTT. This chain uses TRBV28 with TRBJ1-6, with a possible D match to TRBD1 (5 bases). Trimming removed 5 bases at V and 11 bases at J, with 22 bases between. CDR3 length equals 16 residues. Germline V gives CDR1 MDHEN, CDR2 SYDVKM.

This clonotype appeared a few times. The chain links TRBV20-1 to TRBJ1-5; no firm D call. V was shortened by 2 bases and J by 8 bases, with 10 bases between the two germline ends. Germline V gene data show CDR1 as DFQATT and CDR2 as SNEGSKA (reference sequence). CDR3 length: 12 residues. The CDR3, as DNA: TGCAGTGCTAGATCGAGCTCCGAGCCCCAGCATTTT. Translated, it gives CSARSSSEPQHF.

CDR3 region: CSASGGAGVREQYF. Written as DNA, the CDR3 is TGCAGTGCCAGCGGTGGAGCAGGGGTCAGGGAGCAGTACTTC. The J gene is TRBJ2-7, the V gene TRBV20-1, with D maybe TRBD1 (6 bases). The CDR3 is 14 residues long. The germline V gene has CDR1 DFQATT and CDR2 SNEGSKA (reference sequence). With 6 bases removed from V and 7 bases from J, the gap between germline ends came to 22 bases.

In its sample, this clonotype was seen a few times. At one end, the junction sequence differs from germline, possibly due to a read error. The chain combines TRBV6-1 with TRBJ2-1; a possible D gene is TRBD2 (6 bases). This CDR3 has 15 amino acids. Per the germline V gene, CDR1 is MNHNS and CDR2 is SASEGT. In DNA, the CDR3 is TGTGCCAGCGGATATCGGGGGATTCCCTATAATGAGCAGTTCTTC. It codes for CASGYRGIPYNEQFF.

This clonotype appeared a single time. The chain couples TRBV7-6 to TRBJ2-7; tentatively, D is TRBD1 or TRBD2 (5 bases each). Germline V gene data show CDR1 as SGHVS and CDR2 as FNYEAQ. CDR3 length equals 17 residues. Between the trimmed V and J ends, which lost 0 bases and 2 bases, there was a span of 17 bases. CDR3 nucleotides: TGTGCCAGCAGCTTAGCCCCGGGGACGGATGATACCTACGAGCAGTACTTC. This gives the protein CASSLAPGTDDTYEQYF.

The chain employs TRBV7-1 and TRBJ2-1, with a tentative D call TRBD1 (7 bases). TRBV7-1 is annotated as an ORF whose role is uncertain. This CDR3 comprises 22 residues. The ends were cut back, 1 base at V and 1 base at J, with 29 bases in the middle. CDR3 nucleotide sequence: TGTGCCAGCAGCTCAGGACACAGGGGAAGGACTATGGGGTCTGGGTCCTACAATGAGCAGTTCTTC. Translation: CASSSGHRGRTMGSGSYNEQFF.

The rearrangement joins TRBV20-1 to TRBJ2-1; 9 nucleotides align to TRBD2. J lost 0 bases, V lost 0 bases, and 9 bases had no gene match. Germline-derived CDR1 and CDR2 are DFQATT and SNEGSKA (reference sequence). The CDR3 runs 18 residues. The CDR3 reads CSARDPAGGGASYNEQFF. The CDR3 bases are TGCAGTGCTAGAGATCCAGCGGGGGGAGGGGCCTCCTACAATGAGCAGTTCTTC.

This clonotype has more than one count but fewer than ten. CDR3 loop: CASSFARYDQPQHF. DNA of the CDR3: TGTGCCAGCAGTTTTGCTAGATACGATCAGCCCCAGCATTTT. The V call is TRBV12-3 or TRBV12-4, the J call TRBJ1-5, with D hard to call. This CDR3 is 14 amino acids long. Trimming took 3 bases from V and 5 from J, leaving 11 bases between them.